This T cell receptor beta chain was retrieved from a study of cytomegalovirus exposure and HLA in healthy donors listed by TCRdb under 2017. As for the study more broadly: According to an earlier analysis of a few hundred of the donors, some 180 million T cells yielded 95 million to 140 million unique TCR beta sequences and 276 Gb of sequence data. Donor age, sex, ethnicity and CMV serostatus were compiled together with the repertoire data. HLA typing included class I and class II loci at four-digit resolution. A later genetic analysis took genome-wide SNP genotypes for about 65% of the roughly 670 donors and used that subset as a discovery cohort. The study was designed to test whether signatures of past pathogen exposure could be identified by cataloging public T cell receptors. Among about 400 genotyped donors of the cohort, an average of approximately 240,000 unique TCR beta nucleotide sequences was sequenced per donor, of which about 19% were non-productive. All discovery cohort repertoires had been generated on a single sequencing platform. Rather than using new phenotypic data, the later analysis identified candidate immune exposures from TCR beta sequences and from how often those sequences occurred across donors. Besides the first cohort of around 700 subjects, a separate validation cohort made up of 120 different subjects was used. A later analysis re-examined previously published TCR beta repertoires from more than 600 donors and added high-resolution HLA genotyping to investigate patterns of TCR occurrence. The number of typed donors differed by locus: roughly 620-630 for A, B, C, DRB1 and DQB1; 500 to 550 for DQA1; 600 to 610 for DPA1; and roughly 470 for DPB1. The study used immunosequencing to profile the T cell repertoires of 666 subjects and linked those repertoires to cytomegalovirus serostatus. An earlier analysis of 587 of the donors applied high-throughput TCR beta sequencing to assess whether each TCR beta V gene segment acted as functional or pseudogenic. The study combined high-throughput TCR immunosequencing, statistical association of individual TCRs with disease status, and machine learning to predict cytomegalovirus infection status. Four to six DR-DQ haplotypes were handled as single units for association and clustering because linkage in the cohort was strong. Of the 300 to 500 genotyped donors, approximately 81% were placed in the genetic ancestry cluster associated with self-reported Caucasian donors. Approximately 310 gigabases of sequencing data and tens of millions of unique TCR sequences were included in an early release covering around 650 HLA-typed donors. What the research found in general, with its limitations: In the study, some 180 TCR beta chains were listed as associated with cytomegalovirus. In an earlier analysis of fewer than 700 of the donors, most TCR beta V segments appeared in productive rearrangements about 87% or about 30% of the time, broadly matching IMGT annotations. A further reported finding was that TCR beta sequences accurately predicted the HLA-A and HLA-B alleles for most subjects in the first cohort. When HLA alleles, especially DR and DQ, strongly co-occurred, attributing TCR associations to individual alleles was difficult. According to a later analysis, TCR association rates differed among HLA loci, with DRB1 alleles showing the most associated TCRs and HLA-C alleles showing the fewest. Three of the identified cytomegalovirus-associated TCR beta chains were confirmed in vitro to be specific for cytomegalovirus antigens. At a false discovery rate of 0.05, a later analysis linked around 15,000 TCR beta sequences to specific HLA alleles. Because counts were too low, approximately 18 rarely observed V segments, including chromosome 9 orphons, were excluded from the earlier analysis of a few hundred of the donors. In both the original and validation cohorts, the classifier was reported to diagnose cytomegalovirus status with high specificity and sensitivity. In a later analysis, most CMV-associated TCR beta chains were found to appear HLA-restricted, with HLA associations seemingly driven largely by CMV exposure. The sequencing pipeline was judged likely to have produced a cluster of highly shared sequence variants as a technical artifact. Correlated functional status among segregating V segments might be attributable to linkage disequilibrium, but an unknown experimental factor could not be ruled out. Immune exposure information for the cohort was limited to CMV serostatus. Some IMGT-functional V segments, including TRBV6-2 and TRBV6-3, could not be distinguished by the 87-base-pair reads and were therefore excluded. HLA typing was unavailable for some donors at each locus, so association tests used only the typed subset. In a later analysis, HLA-associated TCR beta chains showed more clonal expansion and lower generation probabilities than non-associated chains that were equally common. An association between a missense DCLRE1C variant and V-gene and J-gene trimming of TCR beta chains was found in a later genetic analysis and replicated in an independent cohort. While some public TCRs were present in many individuals, most TCR sequences turned up only very rarely across donors. Roughly uniform sequencing depth across donors was assumed in presence/absence analyses, although this assumption may not hold. According to the authors, the approach could potentially be generalized to other disease states and immunological phenotypes. Several of the top co-occurrence clusters appeared to be linked to parvovirus B19, influenza, CMV and Epstein-Barr virus, according to a later analysis. The cohort was sequenced for TCR beta chains only, and without alpha or paired-chain data the features that could be detected were limited. Compared with the roughly 700-donor mean, donors in an Asian-associated ancestry cluster had fewer N-insertions in productive TCRs, according to a later genetic analysis.

Note on this clone: The specificity of this receptor is unknown. No much larger clone exists at a distance of one base, and base qualities are not known.

The cohort consisted of 600 or so healthy bone marrow donors. All cohort members were sampled while nominally healthy, although unrecorded immune exposures were likely present. The donor was CMV seronegative and was included in the group of around 320 seronegative cohort members. A peripheral blood sample was provided by each donor, and peripheral blood mononuclear cells were used for TCR beta sequencing. Genomic DNA extraction from the blood cell samples was performed with the Qiagen DNeasy Blood Extraction Kit. The library was built by means of the immunoSEQ multiplex PCR assay. A mixture of 60 forward primers for TCR Vbeta segments and 13 reverse primers for TCR Jbeta segments was used in the multiplex PCR. The CDR3 region of rearranged TCR beta genes was amplified from genomic DNA with a multiplex PCR assay. The amplified TCR beta libraries were sequenced on the Illumina HiSeq System as 87-base-pair reads. In the authors' own workflow: Across the 670 or so repertoires, a later analysis counted approximately 83 million unique TCR beta chains, 8.5 million to 12 million of which were shared by at least two donors. Raw reads were error-corrected and collapsed into unique sequences with a nearest-neighbor algorithm that merged closely related sequences to remove PCR and sequencing errors. CDR3 sequences were aligned to IMGT reference sequences to assign V, D and J gene segments. For a sequence to be retained, a match of at least six nucleotides to both a V gene segment and a J gene segment was required. A rearrangement was called productive if the CDR3 had no stop codons and remained in frame with V and J, and every other rearrangement was called non-productive. CDR3 was defined according to IMGT convention as the region running from the second conserved V-encoded cysteine to the conserved J-encoded phenylalanine. In an earlier analysis of around 600 of the donors, sequences lacking an unambiguous match to a single V gene segment were excluded. In an earlier analysis of more than 500 of the donors, a V segment was called functional when productive rearrangements were above 56.7%, and segregating when the standard deviation between donors exceeded 5%. A statistical classification framework was built for diagnosing cytomegalovirus status from the catalog of TCR beta chain sequences. In a later analysis, V and J genes were assigned by comparing TCR nucleotide sequences against IMGT/GENE-DB human TR gene sequences. The TCRdist pipeline was used in a later analysis to assign CDR3 sequences and most-parsimonious VDJ recombination scenarios. In a later analysis, each TCR beta chain was defined by its CDR3 amino acid sequence together with its V-gene family, and reads without a unique V-gene family were excluded. In a later analysis, fewer than 650 highly shared, low-generation-probability nucleotide sequences were removed to address suspected cross-contamination and a sequencing artifact. For each public chain, a later analysis derived a clonal expansion index from normalized ranks of inferred template counts within each repertoire. Generation probabilities in a later analysis came from a VDJ recombination model fitted to out-of-frame rearrangements, and those results were checked against IGoR. A later analysis scored TCR-TCR, TCR-HLA and TCR-CMV co-occurrence with hypergeometric tests, applying a repertoire-size bias correction to TCR pairs. In a later analysis, false discovery rates were estimated by permuting HLA or CMV assignments 20 times. In a later analysis, co-occurring TCRs were grouped with DBSCAN, and TCRdist sequence similarity was added when clustering was performed within HLA-allele-positive subsets. Co-occurrence clustering excluded repertoires with fewer than 30,000 or more than 120,000 public chains, plus five with anomalous nucleotide sharing. TCRdb mirrors the immuneACCESS table, restricted to in-frame sequences. Some clones are absent from its copies; in checked studies, under half trace to an unresolved V gene, and the reason for the others is unknown. V, J and clone size are taken as reported in that table, and D and trimming were inferred from the DNA itself. This sample lists roughly 200,000 clones; around nine tenths were detected once. The ten most abundant clones make up more than 0.25% of the sample.

Based on the germline V gene, the CDR1 and CDR2 sequences are SQVTM and ANQGSEA. Clipping removes 6 bases from V and 8 bases from J, with 5 as the unmatched junction base count. From the cysteine through the phenylalanine, the CDR3 covers 12 amino acids. Kept here is only the CDR3 DNA, which spans 36 bases and is read in frame from base 1. The origin of this receptor is a woman aged 30 to 39 in good health and CMV-seronegative. Rearrangement joined TRBV29-1 to TRBJ2-1; the junction holds 9 bases that match TRBD2. The sample taken for sequencing was PBMCs. The base sequence is TGCAGCGTCAAGCGGGAGGTGTATGAGCAGTTCTTC. The encoded protein is CSVKREVYEQFF.